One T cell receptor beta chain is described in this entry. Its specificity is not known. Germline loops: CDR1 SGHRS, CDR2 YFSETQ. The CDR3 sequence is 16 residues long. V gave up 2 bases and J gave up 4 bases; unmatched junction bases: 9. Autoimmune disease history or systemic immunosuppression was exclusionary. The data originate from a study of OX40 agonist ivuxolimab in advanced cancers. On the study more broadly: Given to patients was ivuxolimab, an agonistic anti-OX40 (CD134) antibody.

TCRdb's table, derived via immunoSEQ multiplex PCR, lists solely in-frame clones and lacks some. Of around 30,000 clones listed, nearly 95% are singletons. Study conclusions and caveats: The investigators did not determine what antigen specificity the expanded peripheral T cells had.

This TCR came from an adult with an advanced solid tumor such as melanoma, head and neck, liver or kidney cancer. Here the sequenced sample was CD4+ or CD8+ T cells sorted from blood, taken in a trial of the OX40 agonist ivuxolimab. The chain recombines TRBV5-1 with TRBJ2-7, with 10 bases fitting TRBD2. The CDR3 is CASSFLAGAQAYEQYF. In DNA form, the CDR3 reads TGCGCCAGCAGCTTTCTAGCGGGAGCTCAAGCTTACGAGCAGTACTTC.